This passage covers 31 T cell receptor beta chains from one sample sequenced in a study of T cell responses to AZD1222 COVID-19 vaccine. Data came from immunoSEQ multiplex PCR; TCRdb stores just in-frame clones and leaves some out. The sample includes roughly 98,000 clones, around 85% seen only once; the top ten take approximately 14%. The input for sequencing was peripheral blood, taken 28 days after the second AZD1222 dose. The source is an adult who received the AZD1222 COVID-19 vaccine.

This clone was detected once. The same CDR3 also results from other DNA sequences found in this sample. The J gene is TRBJ2-5, the V gene TRBV7-9; D call uncertain. Germline V gives CDR1 SEHNR, CDR2 FQNEAQ (reference sequence). Trimming removed 6 bases from V and 2 bases from J, with 4 bases in between. The CDR3 totals 11 residues. CDR3 nucleotides: TGTGCCAGCAGTCTACAAGAGACCCAGTACTTC. Protein product: CASSLQETQYF. The full variable domain, completed using reference TRBV7-9 and TRBJ2-5, is DTGVSQNPRHKITKRGQNVTFRCDPISEHNRLYWYRQTLGQGPEFLTYFQNEAQLEKSRLLSDRFSAERPKGSFSTLEIQRTEQGDSAMYLCASSLQETQYFGPGTRLLVL.

The genes are TRBV19 and TRBJ1-5; a possible D gene is TRBD1 (6 bases). The length of the CDR3 is 15 residues. Looked up from germline, CDR1 is LNHDA and CDR2 is SQIVND (reference sequence). V lost 3 bases to trimming and J lost 7 bases, with 16 bases between them. Here the CDR3 DNA reads TGTGCCAGTAGTATGGGGGGCCCGTCGGGCCAGCCCCAGCATTTT. The encoded protein is CASSMGGPSGQPQHF.

A few counts support this clone. The chain carries TRBV4-2 and TRBJ2-7; 7 bases match TRBD2. The germline CDR1 and CDR2 sequences are LGHNA and YNFKEQ. This CDR3 region has 16 residues. The ends lost 4 bases at V and 2 bases at J; junction bases unmatched: 11. Written as DNA, the CDR3 is TGTGCCAGCAGCCCGCAATCCGGGGGGATCACCTACGAGCAGTACTTC. It codes for CASSPQSGGITYEQYF.

The rearrangement links TRBV21-1 to TRBJ2-7. TRBV21-1 is given as a pseudogene. This CDR3 is 14 amino acids long. The CDR3, as DNA: TGTGCCAGCAGCAAAAGGCAGGAGCTCTACGAGCAGTACTTC. Protein sequence: CASSKRQELYEQYF.

The chain links TRBV7-9 to TRBJ1-6; no firm D call. V gave up 5 bases and J gave up 7 bases, with 21 bases separating them. Germline V gene sequence: CDR1 SEHNR, CDR2 FQNEAQ (reference sequence). The CDR3 spans 17 residues. CDR3 protein: CASSRGPLEGRNSPLHF. CDR3 coding DNA: TGTGCCAGCAGCCGCGGGCCTTTGGAGGGCCGAAATTCACCCCTCCACTTT.

The chain joins TRBV6-5 to TRBJ2-5; no clear D. Germline lookup yields CDR1 MNHEY and CDR2 SVGAGI. The CDR3 extends over 13 amino acids. Trimming cost V 2 bases and J 0 bases, with 4 bases left between them. CDR3 nucleotides: TGTGCCAGCAGTTACACGTACCAAGAGACCCAGTACTTC. Encoded protein: CASSYTYQETQYF.

The gene calls are TRBV5-1 and TRBJ2-5; TRBD1 might be the D (6 bases). CDR3 length equals 14 residues. V was cut by 2 bases and J by 3 bases, with 11 bases left in between. Per the germline V gene, CDR1 is SGHRS and CDR2 is YFSETQ. The CDR3 DNA sequence: TGCGCCAGCAGCTTAACAGGGCCGGAAGAGACCCAGTACTTC. As protein: CASSLTGPEETQYF.

The chain combines TRBV19 with TRBJ1-2, with 7 bases identical to TRBD1. Germline CDR1 and CDR2: LNHDA and SQIVND (reference sequence). The CDR3 loop spans 14 amino acids. Unmatched junction bases numbered 8, after V lost 6 bases and J lost 4 bases. The CDR3 region has the DNA TGTGCCAGTAGAAAGGACAGGCCCCTCTATGGCTACACCTTC. Amino acid sequence: CASRKDRPLYGYTF.

In this sample, this clone turned up once. The chain links TRBV15 to TRBJ2-7; D possibly corresponds to TRBD1 (5 bases). Between the trimmed V and J ends, which lost 6 bases and 6 bases, there was a span of 12 bases. Germline lookup yields CDR1 LNHNV and CDR2 YYDKDF (reference sequence). The CDR3 is 12 amino acids. The CDR3 loop reads CATRGLGSEQYF. CDR3 in DNA: TGTGCCACCAGGGGGCTCGGGTCCGAGCAGTACTTC. The full variable domain, in which reference TRBV15 and TRBJ2-7 provide the parts outside the CDR3, is DAMVIQNPRYQVTQFGKPVTLSCSQTLNHNVMYWYQQKSSQAPKLLFHYYDKDFNNEADTPDNFQSRRPNTSFCFLDIRSPGLGDTAMYLCATRGLGSEQYFGPGTRLTVT.

This clone was observed a few times. V usage is TRBV10-3 and J usage is TRBJ1-3; D unclear. CDR1 and CDR2 (germline): ENHRY, SYGVKD. The CDR3 consists of 15 residues. The CDR3 nucleotides read TGTGCGACCGGAATGGACGGACGCTCTGGAAACACCATATATTTT. Protein product: CATGMDGRSGNTIYF.

The gene calls are TRBV4-1 and TRBJ1-2; D ambiguous. The CDR3 covers 14 residues. CDR1 MGHRA and CDR2 YSYEKL come from the germline V gene. V shed 3 bases and J shed 4 bases, with 12 bases lying between them. CDR3 protein: CASSQRDGGYGYTF. In DNA, the CDR3 is TGCGCCAGCAGCCAGAGAGACGGTGGCTATGGCTACACCTTC.

The V and J genes are TRBV19 and TRBJ2-2, with D perhaps TRBD2 (5 bases). This CDR3 comprises 16 residues. V shed 2 bases and J shed 6 bases, with 16 bases lying between them. CDR1 and CDR2 (germline): LNHDA, SQIVND (reference sequence). This CDR3 is CASSISSFGVSGELFF. CDR3 nucleotides: TGTGCCAGTAGTATATCCAGTTTCGGGGTGTCCGGGGAGCTGTTTTTT.

The V call is TRBV7-9, the J call TRBJ2-3; 7 bases are shared with TRBD1. The germline CDR1 and CDR2 sequences are SEHNR and FQNEAQ (reference sequence). The J segment lost 3 bases and the V segment lost 5 bases, leaving 8 bases of the junction unmatched. The CDR3 has 15 residues. In nucleotides, the CDR3 is TGTGCCAGCAGCACCAGGGGGTTAGGGACAGATACGCAGTATTTT. This encodes CASSTRGLGTDTQYF.

The CDR3 reads CASSRGRGARTYEQYF. The DNA of the CDR3 is TGTGCCAGCTCACGAGGGAGGGGGGCCCGAACCTACGAGCAGTACTTC. This chain links TRBV18 with TRBJ2-7, with D possibly matching TRBD2 (7 bases). The CDR3 covers 16 residues. V lost 4 bases and J lost 2, with 18 bases in between. CDR1 is KGHSH and CDR2 is LQKENI in the germline V gene. Combining the CDR3 with reference TRBV18 and TRBJ2-7 gives the whole variable domain NAGVMQNPRHLVRRRGQEARLRCSPMKGHSHVYWYRQLPEEGLKFMVYLQKENIIDESGMPKERFSAEFPKEGPSILRIQQVVRGDSAAYFCASSRGRGARTYEQYFGPGTRLTVT.

J is TRBJ1-5 and V is TRBV6-1; D call uncertain. Per the germline V gene, CDR1 is MNHNS and CDR2 is SASEGT. Trimming shortened V by 2 bases and J by 2 bases, and 4 bases separated the two germline ends. The CDR3 is 13 residues long. The CDR3: CASSERGNQPQHF. Written as DNA, the CDR3 is TGTGCCAGCAGTGAACGGGGCAATCAGCCCCAGCATTTT.

This chain links TRBV6-5 with TRBJ2-7; no clear D. Per the germline V gene, CDR1 is MNHEY and CDR2 is SVGAGI. This CDR3 region has 13 residues. V was trimmed by 6 bases and J by 0 bases, leaving 9 bases between them. The CDR3 DNA follows: TGTGCCAGCAGGACGGGTGTCTCCTACGAGCAGTACTTC. Residues: CASRTGVSYEQYF.

The J gene is TRBJ1-2, the V gene TRBV19; TRBD1 matches 7 bases. V shed 4 bases, J shed 4 bases, and the junction held 9 bases outside the gene matches. The CDR3 length is 15 residues. The germline V gene has CDR1 LNHDA and CDR2 SQIVND (reference sequence). CDR3 nucleotides: TGTGCCAGTAGTAAAGAGACAGGGAGGGTCTATGGCTACACCTTC. Residues: CASSKETGRVYGYTF.

This chain joins TRBV6-1 and TRBJ2-6; the D is unclear. The CDR3 runs to 17 residues. Germline CDR1 is MNHNS and CDR2 is SASEGT. V was cut by 0 bases and J by 1 base, with 10 bases left in between. This chain's CDR3 is CASSEARWGSGANVLTF. The DNA for the CDR3 is TGTGCCAGCAGTGAAGCGCGTTGGGGATCTGGGGCCAACGTCCTGACTTTC.

The chain employs TRBV5-6 and TRBJ2-7; D gene unclear. The V end lost 1 base, the J end lost 4 bases, and 6 bases lay between the germline ends. Germline values: CDR1 SGHDT, CDR2 YYEEEE. This CDR3 spans 12 amino acids. CDR3 sequence reads: CASSLMRYEQYF. The CDR3 nucleotides are TGTGCCAGCAGCTTGATGAGGTACGAGCAGTACTTC.

This clone was seen a few times. The V gene is TRBV6-5, the J gene TRBJ2-7, with 9 bases matching TRBD1. V trimming: 7 bases; J trimming: 2 bases; junction bases outside the gene matches: 6. The CDR3 covers 14 residues. CDR1 and CDR2 (germline): MNHEY, SVGAGI. The CDR3 DNA is TGTGCCAGCAAGGACAGGGGTATTGCCTACGAGCAGTACTTC. This sequence encodes CASKDRGIAYEQYF.

This chain joins TRBV29-1 and TRBJ2-2, with D perhaps TRBD2 (6 bases). Germline loops: CDR1 SQVTM, CDR2 ANQGSEA. The CDR3 covers 16 residues. Trimming stripped 7 bases from V and 4 bases from J, with 22 bases between. The CDR3 spells CSASQHGLASTGELFF. The CDR3 DNA sequence: TGCAGCGCTTCTCAACACGGGCTAGCGAGCACCGGGGAGCTGTTTTTT.

The rearrangement links TRBV5-4 to TRBJ2-3, with TRBD2 matching over 8 bases. Germline V gene data show CDR1 as SGHNT and CDR2 as YYREEE (reference sequence). With 0 bases clipped from V and 2 bases from J, the junction kept 8 bases outside the gene matches. CDR3 size: 17 residues. This chain's CDR3 is CASSLAGGGLVTDTQYF. The CDR3 DNA sequence: TGTGCCAGCAGCTTGGCGGGGGGGGGCCTAGTCACAGATACGCAGTATTTT.

This chain uses TRBV27 with TRBJ1-6; 8 bases line up with TRBD1. The CDR3 loop spans 16 amino acids. Germline assignment: CDR1 MNHEY and CDR2 SMNVEV (reference sequence). V lost 2 bases and J lost 6; bases outside the gene matches: 6. The CDR3 sequence: CASSLTGQVPNSPLHF. CDR3 nucleotide sequence: TGTGCCAGCAGTTTAACGGGACAGGTCCCTAATTCACCCCTCCACTTT.

V is TRBV30 and J is TRBJ2-7, with D unresolved. The V gene lost 5 bases and the J gene lost 4 bases, with 12 bases spanning the gap. The CDR3 contains 12 residues. Germline V CDR1 and CDR2: GTSNPN, SVGIG (reference sequence). In nucleotides, the CDR3 is TGTGCCTGGGGTAAGACGGTTTACGAGCAGTACTTC. Translation: CAWGKTVYEQYF.

The chain combines TRBV7-2 with TRBJ1-6; D is possibly TRBD1 (6 bases). This CDR3 comprises 16 residues. The V gene's germline CDR1 is SGHTA and CDR2 FQGNSA. Between the trimmed V and J ends, which lost 3 bases and 3 bases, there was a span of 12 bases. The CDR3 loop reads CASSFGQTFYNSPLHF. The CDR3 nucleotides are TGTGCCAGCAGCTTCGGACAGACCTTCTATAATTCACCCCTCCACTTT.

The chain has TRBV10-3 and TRBJ2-3; 12 bases agree with TRBD2. Per the germline V gene, CDR1 is ENHRY and CDR2 is SYGVKD. CDR3 length: 17 amino acids. Trimming cost V 5 bases and J 1 base; bases outside gene matches: 7. CDR3 region: CAISSKTSGRGTDTQYF. In DNA form, the CDR3 reads TGTGCCATCAGTTCTAAGACTAGCGGGAGAGGCACAGATACGCAGTATTTT.

This chain joins TRBV3-1 (or the pseudogene TRBV3-2) and TRBJ2-3, with 8 bases matching TRBD2. This CDR3 is built from 16 residues. J was trimmed by 3 bases and V by 1 base; bases with no gene match: 6. Germline loops: CDR1 LGHDT, CDR2 YNNKEL (reference sequence). CDR3 amino acids: CASSQGGSGSTDTQYF. The CDR3 DNA is TGTGCCAGCAGCCAAGGAGGGAGCGGGAGTACAGATACGCAGTATTTT.

The V call is TRBV6-5, the J call TRBJ2-5, with no clear D. The CDR3 is 15 amino acids. The germline V and J ends were trimmed by 8 bases and 5 bases, with 21 bases remaining between them. The V gene's germline CDR1 is MNHEY and CDR2 SVGAGI. The CDR3 DNA reads TGTGCCAGCGGATTGTTTAGGGCCACCCGGGAGACCCAGTACTTC. Protein: CASGLFRATRETQYF.

The chain recombines TRBV6-5 with TRBJ1-4, with D unclear. The CDR3 length is 14 residues. Trimming removed 0 bases from V and 8 bases from J, with 10 bases in between. CDR1 MNHEY and CDR2 SVGAGI come from the germline V gene. This CDR3 reads CASSYSGKGEKLFF. In DNA, the CDR3 is TGTGCCAGCAGTTACTCTGGGAAGGGAGAAAAACTGTTTTTT.

This chain links TRBV3-1 (or the pseudogene TRBV3-2) with TRBJ2-5, with a possible D match to TRBD2 (5 bases). The V end was cut by 2 bases, the J end by 5 bases, with 12 bases between. The CDR3 has 14 amino acids. Germline V lookup: CDR1 LGHDT, CDR2 YNNKEL (reference sequence). The CDR3 DNA follows: TGTGCCAGCAGCCAATCCAGCGGCATGGAGACCCAGTACTTC. Protein: CASSQSSGMETQYF.

The genes are TRBV6-1 and TRBJ1-2; D is ambiguous. The CDR3 runs to 16 residues. Germline V gene data show CDR1 as MNHNS and CDR2 as SASEGT. Deletions cut 2 bases from V and 0 bases from J, with 13 bases between. The DNA for the CDR3 is TGTGCCAGCAGTGAAAATCCGGGAAAATCTAACTATGGCTACACCTTC. Protein: CASSENPGKSNYGYTF.